These T cell receptor beta chains were read from a single sample in a study of shared clonotypes between healthy human individuals. The repertoire was sequenced with immunoSEQ multiplex PCR; TCRdb's copy has only in-frame clones and lacks some. The repertoire consists of around 1,900,000 clones, with roughly 95% occurring once and the leading ten covering more than 1.5%. Sample: naive CD8+ T cells from PBMCs. These TCRs come from a man younger than 30 in good health. Some clones in this sample may be carry-over from other donors' samples. Each CDR3 is given with its conserved first and last residue. Each record gives: V gene, CDR3 length, J gene, CDR3 protein.

TRBV28	15	TRBJ1-2	CASSPEPGQPYGYTF
TRBV5-1	14	TRBJ2-7	CASSLGHRTYEQYF
TRBV14	18	TRBJ1-1	CASSQDWRTGDVNTEAFF
TRBV7-9	13	TRBJ2-3	CASSPSSTDTQYF
TRBV18	12	TRBJ2-5	CASSPNTETQYF
TRBV29-1	14	TRBJ2-1	CSVLARNGRNEQFF
TRBV5-5	16	TRBJ2-5	CASSLKVVGNQETQYF
TRBV10-3	16	TRBJ2-3	CAISGVGTLEPDTQYF
TRBV5-1	14	TRBJ2-3	CASSEGAGTDTQYF
TRBV4-1	16	TRBJ1-2	CASSQDQGPHLGGYTF
TRBV6-5	15	TRBJ2-7	CASSYGLAGSYEQYF
TRBV11-1	13	TRBJ1-4	CASSFRESKKLFF
TRBV28	15	TRBJ2-1	CASSPGLALYNEQFF
TRBV9	15	TRBJ2-7	CASSVEPGSSYEQYF
TRBV11-2	15	TRBJ2-7	CASSGLRDRGREQYF
TRBV28	18	TRBJ1-4	CASSFWGDVVATNEKLFF
TRBV5-1	15	TRBJ1-1	CASSSRLTGDTEAFF
TRBV11-2	16	TRBJ2-7	CASSLDRRGRPYEQYF
TRBV13	13	TRBJ2-7	CASSLGSTYEQYF
TRBV9	11	TRBJ1-1	CASSPGREAFF
TRBV28	15	TRBJ1-1	CASSLKGGYNTEAFF
TRBV27	15	TRBJ1-4	CASSSDIATNEKLFF
TRBV7-2	15	TRBJ1-2	CASSMVTGGGNGYTF
TRBV30	14	TRBJ1-1	CAWSDQDGDTEAFF
TRBV7-9	15	TRBJ1-4	CASSIRDTHHEKLFF
TRBV29-1	12	TRBJ2-1	CSAPSEYNEQFF
TRBV9	15	TRBJ2-3	CASSVEGQGTDTQYF
TRBV5-6	15	TRBJ2-2	CASSLPGGNTGELFF
TRBV27	14	TRBJ1-5	CASTPLGSNQPQHF
TRBV27	17	TRBJ2-7	CASSLSRASGRFYEQYF
TRBV6-6	14	TRBJ1-4	CASSPDRGVEKLFF
TRBV9	15	TRBJ1-1	CASTPNQGQNTEAFF
TRBV9	14	TRBJ1-1	CASSAGTGNTEAFF
TRBV29-1	13	TRBJ2-2	CSARTVNTGELFF
TRBV27	15	TRBJ1-1	CASTLRWRENTEAFF